This T cell receptor (beta chain) was obtained from a study of T cell responses to AZD1222 COVID-19 vaccine. Study-wide findings and caveats: In the spike-specific TCR repertoire, nearly half reportedly target unmutated variant regions. Possibly, clonal diversity was underestimated; donors were largely white British and included more females. Only a handful of AZD1222 recipients, several in all, had baseline seropositivity.

Details on this clone: Its antigen remains unknown.

Here immunoSEQ multiplex PCR was the method, and the copy in TCRdb shows in-frame clones only, minus some. Of approximately 100,000 clones listed, 85% to 90% were seen once; the top ten hold approximately 5.2%. The CDR3 has 12 amino acids. Trimming shortened V by 6 bases and J by 0 bases, and 3 bases separated the two germline ends. The material sequenced was peripheral blood, taken 28 days after the second AZD1222 dose. The receptor was isolated from an adult who received the AZD1222 COVID-19 vaccine. This rearrangement joins TRBV12-3 or TRBV12-4 to TRBJ1-3; D unresolved. The CDR3 loop reads CASRSSGNTIYF. The CDR3 DNA reads as TGTGCCAGCAGAAGCTCTGGAAACACCATATATTTT.